These 13 T cell receptor beta chains were all obtained from the same sample, sequenced in a study of regulatory T cells in long-lasting Graves disease. In building TCR beta libraries, iRepertoire HTBI primers were used together with Arm-PCR of CDR3 regions. TCRdb redid the calling of the multiplex PCR reads with MiXCR, one entry per CDR3 protein. The sample has hundreds of thousands of distinct CDR3 sequences, about 15% seen once. This sample's time point: newly diagnosed GD, antithyroid drugs for less than 3 months. PBMC-extracted RNA yielded the TCR library. These data also featured in a second study, about T cells in Graves' hyperthyroidism and ophthalmopathy.

The sample was peripheral blood mononuclear cells (PBMCs), taken at new diagnosis, from a patient treated with antithyroid drugs. These receptors all stem from a young man with Graves disease.

The sample holds many counts of this clonotype. V and J are TRBV28 and TRBJ1-2; D is uncertain. Per the germline V gene, CDR1 is MDHEN and CDR2 is SYDVKM. Trimming pared 3 bases from V and 4 bases from J, leaving 6 bases between. This CDR3 spans 12 amino acids. CDR3 bases: TGTGCCAGCAGTTTTGGACTCTATGGCTACACCTTC. Translating gives CASSFGLYGYTF.

V usage is TRBV20-1 and J usage is TRBJ1-5; no definite D call. Germline-derived CDR1 and CDR2 are DFQATT and SNEGSKA (reference sequence). Trimming removed 2 bases from V and 0 bases from J, with 8 bases in between. The CDR3 runs to 14 residues. The CDR3 nucleotides are TGCAGTGCTAGATTAGGGAATAGCAATCAGCCCCAGCATTTT. Encoded protein: CSARLGNSNQPQHF.

This clonotype was detected ten times or more. The gene calls are TRBV7-9 and TRBJ1-1, with D hard to call. CDR1 SEHNR and CDR2 FQNEAQ come from the germline V gene (reference sequence). The CDR3 consists of 14 residues. Trimming removed 6 bases from V and 0 bases from J, with 11 bases in between. The CDR3 region is CASSPGRLNTEAFF. The CDR3 DNA is TGTGCCAGCAGTCCCGGACGGTTGAACACTGAAGCTTTCTTT.

This clonotype was found many times. This chain links TRBV28 with TRBJ2-7; D assignment may be TRBD1 or TRBD2 (6 bases each). This CDR3 is 17 amino acids long. The V end lost 5 bases, the J end lost 0 bases, and 20 bases lay between the germline ends. From germline, CDR1 is MDHEN and CDR2 SYDVKM. CDR3 sequence (DNA): TGTGCCAGCAGTACGGCCCCGGGGGCGGTAAGCTCCTACGAGCAGTACTTC. It yields the protein CASSTAPGAVSSYEQYF.

The gene calls are TRBV30 and TRBJ2-1; 7 bases line up with TRBD2. Germline V gives CDR1 GTSNPN, CDR2 SVGIG (reference sequence). CDR3 length: 15 residues. J lost 6 bases, V lost 4 bases, and 12 bases had no gene match. The CDR3: CAWTLGLAAANEQFF. The CDR3 DNA reads as TGTGCCTGGACACTAGGGCTAGCGGCGGCCAATGAGCAGTTCTTC.

In this sample, this clonotype turned up a few times. The gene calls are TRBV5-5 and TRBJ2-7; either TRBD1 or TRBD2 may supply D (5 bases each). Germline V gene data show CDR1 as SGHKS and CDR2 as YYEKEE (reference sequence). Trimming pared 4 bases from V and 7 bases from J, leaving 24 bases between. This CDR3 region has 16 residues. The CDR3 sequence: CASSPGRSRGYNEQYF. As DNA, the CDR3 is TGTGCCAGCAGCCCGGGACGGTCCCGGGGTTACAATGAGCAGTACTTC.

The chain employs TRBV4-1 and TRBJ2-7; D unclear. CDR3 length: 14 residues. Germline V CDR1 and CDR2: MGHRA, YSYEKL. Trimming removed 1 base at V and 0 bases at J, with 7 bases between. CDR3 sequence reads: CASSQAENSYEQYF. Here the CDR3 DNA reads TGCGCCAGCAGCCAAGCGGAAAACTCCTACGAGCAGTACTTC.

The gene calls are TRBV9 and TRBJ1-2; D is unclear. V was cut by 5 bases and J by 2 bases, with 16 bases left in between. The germline V gene encodes CDR1 SGDLS and CDR2 YYNGEE. The CDR3 runs to 15 residues. CDR3 sequence reads: CASSLRNEANYGYTF. In DNA form, the CDR3 reads TGTGCCAGCAGTCTAAGGAATGAGGCAAACTATGGCTACACCTTC.

The sample holds many counts of this clonotype. V gene TRBV14 combines with J gene TRBJ1-1, with D possibly matching TRBD1 (5 bases). From germline, CDR1 is SGHDN and CDR2 FVKESK. Trimming removed 0 bases from V and 9 bases from J, with 11 bases in between. CDR3 length: 13 residues. The CDR3 spells CASSQEGRAQAFF. The CDR3 nucleotides are TGTGCCAGCAGCCAAGAAGGCAGGGCCCAAGCTTTCTTT.

The table lists this clonotype with many counts. This chain connects TRBV7-9 to TRBJ2-7; D uncertain. V was trimmed by 2 bases and J by 7 bases, leaving 21 bases between them. This CDR3 region has 16 residues. Germline V gene data show CDR1 as SEHNR and CDR2 as FQNEAQ (reference sequence). This chain's CDR3 is CASSLIRAATIGEQYF. The CDR3 coding sequence is TGTGCCAGCAGCTTAATACGGGCGGCAACTATTGGGGAGCAGTACTTC.

The chain is built from TRBV5-1 and TRBJ1-4; D uncertain. Germline V gene lookup returns CDR1 SGHRS and CDR2 YFSETQ. V lost 0 bases, J lost 4 bases, and 7 bases lay in between. CDR3 length: 14 amino acids. The CDR3 DNA follows: TGCGCCAGCAGCTTGGCCAACGATAATGAAAAACTGTTTTTT. Its translation is CASSLANDNEKLFF. The full variable domain, its missing parts supplied by reference TRBV5-1 and TRBJ1-4, is KAGVTQTPRYLIKTRGQQVTLSCSPISGHRSVSWYQQTPGQGLQFLFEYFSETQRNKGNFPGRFSGRQFSNSRSEMNVSTLELGDSALYLCASSLANDNEKLFFGSGTQLSVL.

There are a few counts of this clonotype. The junction and the germline gene differ at one end; a read error may be behind it. V usage is TRBV7-3 and J usage is TRBJ2-2, with a tentative D call TRBD2 (6 bases). CDR1 SGHTA and CDR2 FQGTGA come from the germline V gene. This CDR3 contains 15 residues. CDR3 sequence: CASSLTVREDGELFF. Here the CDR3 DNA reads TGTGCCAGCAGCTTAACGGTCAGGGAGGACGGGGAGCTGTTTTTC.

This clonotype was counted between two and nine times. This sequence joins TRBV18 and TRBJ1-6, with 8 bases matching TRBD1. This CDR3 is 14 amino acids long. Germline V gives CDR1 KGHSH, CDR2 LQKENI. Unmatched junction bases numbered 10, after V lost 4 bases and J lost 14 bases. In nucleotides, the CDR3 is TGTGCCAGCTCACTAAAGACAGGGGATTCGTCCCTCCACTTT. Protein product: CASSLKTGDSSLHF.